Listed below are T cell receptor beta chains from one sample, sequenced in a study of T cell changes during pregnancy in multiple sclerosis. Sequencing was performed with immunoSEQ multiplex PCR; in TCRdb, only in-frame clones are kept and a portion is missing. Here the sample spans around 96,000 clones, about 94% being singletons. The sequences come from peripheral blood, collected after pregnancy. These receptors were collected from a female donor in good health, enrolled as a control in a pregnancy study. CDR3s include the opening cysteine and the closing phenylalanine or tryptophan. The D gene is left open where the match is weak. The listing skips clone size in some rows; elsewhere it reads once, few, many or a size class.

D	V	J	size	CDR3	DNA
TRBD2	TRBV2	TRBJ2-7	.	CASRGLAAADKYF	TGTGCCAGCAGAGGACTAGCGGCAGCGGATAAGTACTTC
TRBD2	TRBV28	TRBJ2-3	.	CASSKLANTDTQYF	TGTGCCAGCAGTAAACTAGCGAACACAGATACGCAGTATTTT
TRBD2	TRBV5-1	TRBJ2-1	.	CASSLGLAENNEQFF	TGCGCCAGCAGCCTGGGACTAGCGGAGAACAATGAGCAGTTCTTC
.	TRBV4-1	TRBJ2-7	.	CASSPVLGALEQYF	TGCGCCAGCAGCCCCGTTTTGGGGGCCCTCGAGCAGTACTTC
.	TRBV2	TRBJ1-3	once	CASSESPRAGNTIYF	TGTGCCAGCAGTGAGTCGCCCAGGGCGGGAAACACCATATATTTT
TRBD2	TRBV9	TRBJ2-7	.	CASSGGPPSGRGEQYF	TGTGCCAGCAGCGGCGGACCGCCTAGCGGGAGAGGCGAGCAGTACTTC
TRBD2	TRBV11-2	TRBJ2-3	.	CASSSGRYYGTQYF	TGTGCCAGCAGCTCCGGGAGGTATTATGGTACGCAGTATTTT
TRBD1	TRBV14	TRBJ1-1	.	CASSPGQKTEAFF	TGTGCCAGCAGCCCGGGACAGAAGACTGAAGCTTTCTTT
.	TRBV7-8	TRBJ2-7	.	CASSLALSVQDSGMYF	TGTGCCAGCAGCTTAGCGCTATCGGTTCAGGACAGCGGTATGTACTTC
TRBD1	TRBV11-2	TRBJ2-1	.	CASSLGTGGFF	TGTGCCAGCAGCTTAGGGACAGGGGGATTCTTC
.	TRBV5-1	TRBJ2-7	.	CASSLVPESSYEQYF	TGCGCCAGCAGCTTGGTTCCCGAGAGCTCCTACGAGCAGTACTTC
.	TRBV6-4	TRBJ1-2	.	CASSRDKGYGYTF	TGTGCCAGCAGTCGGGACAAAGGCTATGGCTACACCTTC
.	TRBV2	TRBJ1-2	.	CASVVTGNGYTF	TGTGCCAGCGTCGTTACAGGGAATGGCTACACCTTC
.	TRBV7-8	TRBJ2-1	.	CASSQPFETSLDEQFF	TGTGCCAGCAGCCAACCGTTTGAGACTAGTCTGGATGAGCAGTTCTTC
.	TRBV5-4	TRBJ2-7	.	CASSRAGTPGYEQYF	TGTGCCAGCAGCAGGGCCGGGACTCCGGGCTACGAGCAGTACTTC
TRBD1	TRBV6-6	TRBJ2-7	.	CASSGTTGGPYEQYF	TGTGCCAGCAGTGGCACTACAGGGGGCCCCTACGAGCAGTACTTC
.	TRBV10-3	TRBJ2-6	few	CAISEKGTGANVLTF	TGTGCCATCAGTGAAAAGGGGACTGGGGCCAACGTCCTGACTTTC
TRBD1	TRBV19	TRBJ1-5	once	CASSIGTGVRQPQHF	TGTGCCAGTAGTATAGGGACAGGGGTTCGCCAGCCCCAGCATTTT
.	TRBV5-4	TRBJ2-1	.	CASSLGGSFYNEQFF	TGTGCCAGCAGCTTGGGTGGGAGCTTCTACAATGAGCAGTTCTTC
TRBD2	TRBV5-1	TRBJ2-2	.	CASSWGLAGEDTGELFF	TGCGCCAGCAGCTGGGGACTAGCGGGAGAGGACACCGGGGAGCTGTTTTTT
TRBD2	TRBV4-2	TRBJ2-2	.	CASSQVGGSGELFF	TGTGCCAGCAGCCAAGTCGGGGGGAGCGGGGAGCTGTTTTTT
.	TRBV5-1	TRBJ2-3	.	CASSMVGGGTDTQYF	TGCGCCAGCAGCATGGTGGGTGGAGGGACAGATACGCAGTATTTT
.	TRBV5-8	TRBJ2-7	.	CASSFWRFGYEQYF	TGTGCCAGCAGCTTTTGGCGGTTTGGCTACGAGCAGTACTTC